These 30 T cell receptor beta chains share one sample of origin, sequenced in a study of blood T cells in healthy people across ages. The use of a sample-barcoded 5' primer and a J-beta primer mix characterized a second PCR of about 7 to 12 cycles. In TCRdb, the 5' RACE reads were re-called with MiXCR into one record per CDR3 protein. The sample yields about 1,600,000 distinct CDR3 sequences, about 40% seen once. The material sequenced was blood. Receptors were obtained from a woman aged 18-30 years in good health.

The gene calls are TRBV4-2 and TRBJ2-5; no definite D call. V lost 2 bases, J lost 5 bases, and 6 bases lay in between. This CDR3 is built from 12 residues. Per the germline V gene, CDR1 is LGHNA and CDR2 is YNFKEQ. CDR3 protein: CASSQNVETQYF. The CDR3 DNA is TGTGCCAGCAGCCAAAACGTGGAGACCCAGTACTTC.

This clonotype was counted between two and nine times. The chain is built from TRBV10-2 and TRBJ2-6; D is undetermined. The length of the CDR3 is 15 residues. CDR1 is WSHSY and CDR2 is SAAADI in the germline V gene. V was pared by 7 bases and J by 0 bases, with 10 bases between. CDR3 loop: CASTFSSSGANVLTF. CDR3 sequence (DNA): TGCGCCAGCACGTTCAGTTCCTCTGGGGCCAACGTCCTGACTTTC.

The rearrangement uses TRBV20-1 and TRBJ2-7; D may be TRBD2 (8 bases). Germline CDR1 DFQATT, CDR2 SNEGSKA (reference sequence). The ends were cut back, 2 bases at V and 2 bases at J, with 19 bases in the middle. CDR3 length equals 16 residues. The CDR3 sequence is CSARPTGGDSPYEQYF. In DNA form, the CDR3 reads TGCAGTGCTAGACCCACCGGGGGGGACAGTCCCTACGAGCAGTACTTC.

The rearrangement uses TRBV3-1 and TRBJ1-4; 12 bases map to TRBD1. Germline V lookup: CDR1 LGHDT, CDR2 YNNKEL (reference sequence). Trimming took 0 bases from V and 3 from J; bases not matched to a gene: 5. The CDR3 has 18 amino acids. The CDR3, as DNA: TGTGCCAGCAGCCAAGAAAGGGACAGGGGGCTGTCTAATGAAAAACTGTTTTTT. This sequence encodes CASSQERDRGLSNEKLFF. Filled out from reference TRBV3-1 and TRBJ1-4, the complete variable domain reads DTAVSQTPKYLVTQMGNDKSIKCEQNLGHDTMYWYKQDSKKFLKIMFSYNNKELIINETVPNRFSPKSPDKAHLNLHINSLELGDSAVYFCASSQERDRGLSNEKLFFGSGTQLSVL.

Only a few counts were recorded for this clonotype. The CDR3 sequence is CASSFSGGYSYEQYF. DNA of the CDR3: TGTGCCAGCAGCTTTAGCGGGGGGTACTCCTACGAGCAGTACTTC. V gene TRBV7-2 combines with J gene TRBJ2-7, with 10 bases matching TRBD2. The V gene end was trimmed by 3 bases and the J gene end by 0 bases; junction bases not matched to a gene: 2. The CDR3 loop spans 15 amino acids. CDR1 and CDR2 (germline): SGHTA, FQGNSA.

This clonotype was observed a few times. This rearrangement joins TRBV6-4 to TRBJ2-1, with unresolved D. The germline V gene encodes CDR1 MRHNA and CDR2 SNTAGT. The CDR3 extends over 14 amino acids. V lost 2 bases and J 8 bases, leaving 13 bases between the germline ends. Written as DNA, the CDR3 is TGTGCCAGCAGTGACCCGACCGGCGTTCATGAGCAGTTCTTC. Protein sequence: CASSDPTGVHEQFF.

J is TRBJ2-1 and V is TRBV25-1; D perhaps matches TRBD2 (5 bases). Trimming shortened V by 8 bases and J by 8 bases, and 10 bases separated the two germline ends. The germline V gene encodes CDR1 MGHDK and CDR2 SYGVNS. The CDR3 extends over 11 amino acids. The CDR3 coding sequence is TGTGCCAGCGGAAACGGGGATGAGCAGTTCTTC. It encodes CASGNGDEQFF.

The chain carries TRBV9 and TRBJ2-5; the match to TRBD2 covers 7 bases. Germline CDR1 SGDLS, CDR2 YYNGEE. The CDR3 totals 15 residues. The junction had 11 bases not matched to a gene; V was cut back by 7 bases and J by 2 bases. CDR3 in amino acids: CASGPSGAPQETQYF. The CDR3 bases are TGTGCCAGCGGTCCTAGCGGAGCGCCTCAAGAGACCCAGTACTTC.

In DNA, the CDR3 is TGCAGTGCTAGAGATTGGGGACAGAGCAATCAGCCCCAGCATTTT. It yields the protein CSARDWGQSNQPQHF. The chain employs TRBV20-1 and TRBJ1-5; 7 bases map to TRBD1. Trimming removed 0 bases from V and 1 base from J; junction bases left unmatched: 3. This CDR3 has 15 amino acids. Germline V lookup: CDR1 DFQATT, CDR2 SNEGSKA (reference sequence).

In its sample, this clonotype was seen a few times. The J gene is TRBJ2-3, the V gene TRBV7-2; 8 positions match TRBD2. This CDR3 is 11 amino acids long. V shed 5 bases and J 14 bases; nucleotides not matched to a gene: 6. CDR1 SGHTA and CDR2 FQGNSA come from the germline V gene. The CDR3 DNA is TGTGCCAGCAGCACTAGCGGAGGGGGGTATTTT. As protein: CASSTSGGGYF.

The CDR3 coding sequence is TGTGCCAGCAGGGGACAGTCGGTGCGGGCCCAGCATTTT. Translated: CASRGQSVRAQHF. The chain links TRBV6-1 to TRBJ1-5; TRBD1 aligns across 7 bases. This CDR3 is built from 13 residues. Trimming removed 6 bases from V and 11 bases from J; junction bases left unmatched: 10. Germline V CDR1 and CDR2: MNHNS, SASEGT.

This clonotype was recorded a few times. The chain joins TRBV4-1 to TRBJ1-2; D perhaps matches TRBD1 (6 bases). The V end lost 1 base, the J end lost 5 bases, and 11 bases lay between the germline ends. The CDR3 totals 14 residues. From germline, CDR1 is MGHRA and CDR2 YSYEKL. CDR3 in DNA: TGCGCCAGCAGCCAAGCGGCAGGGGTATATGGCTACACCTTC. This translates into CASSQAAGVYGYTF.

The rearrangement links TRBV7-8 to TRBJ2-5; maybe TRBD2 (6 bases). Germline CDR1 and CDR2: SGHVS and FQNEAQ. V lost 5 bases, J lost 9 bases, and 10 bases lay in between. The CDR3 spans 11 residues. CDR3 nucleotide sequence: TGTGCCAGCAGCGCGCGGGGCGCCCAGTACTTC. It encodes CASSARGAQYF.

The rearrangement uses TRBV20-1 and TRBJ2-1, with 7 bases matching TRBD1. This CDR3 is 13 amino acids long. V lost 6 bases, J lost 1 base, and 3 bases stayed unmatched. Germline V gene lookup returns CDR1 DFQATT and CDR2 SNEGSKA (reference sequence). Here the CDR3 reads CSAPGQSYNEQFF. In nucleotides, the CDR3 is TGCAGTGCCCCGGGACAGTCCTACAATGAGCAGTTCTTC.

In this sample, this clonotype turned up a few times. The chain couples TRBV6-1 to TRBJ2-5, with D perhaps assigned TRBD1 or TRBD2 (5 bases each). This CDR3 has 15 amino acids. Germline values: CDR1 MNHNS, CDR2 SASEGT. Trimming pared 5 bases from V and 5 bases from J, leaving 18 bases between. CDR3 in amino acids: CASSPVRGAGETQYF. For the CDR3, the DNA is TGTGCCAGCAGTCCCGTGAGAGGGGCAGGGGAGACCCAGTACTTC.

This clonotype was observed a few times. The genes are TRBV7-9 and TRBJ2-3, with D possibly matching TRBD2 (6 bases). This CDR3 contains 18 residues. The V end was cut by 1 base, the J end by 0 bases, with 17 bases between. Germline CDR1 reads SEHNR; CDR2 reads FQNEAQ (reference sequence). In DNA, the CDR3 is TGTGCCAGCAGCTTAGGGGTCCTGACCAGCGGGAGCACAGATACGCAGTATTTT. Protein product: CASSLGVLTSGSTDTQYF.

The V gene is TRBV6-6, the J gene TRBJ2-2; 12 nucleotides match TRBD2. The CDR3 totals 14 residues. Germline V gene lookup returns CDR1 MNHNY and CDR2 SVGAGI (reference sequence). J gave up 6 bases and V 5 bases, and 1 base lay outside the gene matches. CDR3 sequence: CASSGTSGSGELFF. In DNA form, the CDR3 reads TGTGCCAGCAGTGGGACTAGCGGGTCCGGGGAGCTGTTTTTT.

The chain is built from TRBV27 and TRBJ2-7, with no clear D. Trimming left V 0 bases short and J 0 bases short, with 9 bases between. The CDR3 covers 15 residues. Per the germline V gene, CDR1 is MNHEY and CDR2 is SMNVEV (reference sequence). CDR3 sequence (DNA): TGTGCCAGCAGTTTATCGGCGATGATCTCCTACGAGCAGTACTTC. Translated: CASSLSAMISYEQYF.

The CDR3 coding sequence is TGTGCCAGCAGTCAGGGACTAGCGGAGTCCTCCTACGAGCAGTACTTC. This translates into CASSQGLAESSYEQYF. The V gene is TRBV27, the J gene TRBJ2-7, with 11 positions matching TRBD2. In germline, CDR1 is MNHEY, CDR2 SMNVEV (reference sequence). With V trimmed by 5 bases and J by 0 bases, 6 bases remained unmatched. This CDR3 has 16 residues.

This chain joins TRBV9 and TRBJ1-2; D is undetermined. The CDR3 is made up of 15 amino acids. The V gene lost 0 bases and the J gene lost 1 base, with 10 bases spanning the gap. In germline, CDR1 is SGDLS, CDR2 YYNGEE. CDR3 sequence reads: CASSVGPGSNYGYTF. The CDR3 nucleotides read TGTGCCAGCAGCGTAGGTCCGGGTAGTAACTATGGCTACACCTTC.

The rearrangement links TRBV27 to TRBJ2-2; D uncertain. The germline V and J ends were trimmed by 0 bases and 5 bases, with 7 bases remaining between them. CDR1 MNHEY and CDR2 SMNVEV come from the germline V gene (reference sequence). The CDR3 runs 14 residues. CDR3 residues: CASSLSGWTGELFF. The DNA for the CDR3 is TGTGCCAGCAGTTTATCGGGGTGGACCGGGGAGCTGTTTTTT.

For this clonotype: One end of the junction is discordant with germline, which a read error may explain. This chain links TRBV7-9 with TRBJ1-1; TRBD1 matches at 7 bases. This CDR3 region has 14 residues. The germline V gene has CDR1 SEHNR and CDR2 FQNEAQ (reference sequence). The CDR3 spells CAYPGGALKTEAFF. For the CDR3, the DNA is TGTGCCTACCCAGGGGGGGCCCTGAAAACTGAAGCTTTCTTT. The full variable domain, its missing parts supplied by reference TRBV7-9 and TRBJ1-1, is DTGVSQNPRHKITKRGQNVTFRCDPISEHNRLYWYRQTLGQGPEFLTYFQNEAQLEKSRLLSDRFSAERPKGSFSTLEIQRTEQGDSAMYLCAYPGGALKTEAFFGQGTRLTVV.

This chain links TRBV20-1 with TRBJ2-2; D not certain. Germline V gives CDR1 DFQATT, CDR2 SNEGSKA (reference sequence). The CDR3 sequence is 14 residues long. Trimming removed 6 bases from V and 2 bases from J, with 13 bases in between. The CDR3 coding sequence is TGCAGTGCCACCCTCCTCGGTAACACCGGGGAGCTGTTTTTT. Protein sequence: CSATLLGNTGELFF.

The chain links TRBV3-1 to TRBJ1-4, with TRBD1 as a possible D gene (5 bases). V shed 0 bases and J shed 5 bases, with 13 bases lying between them. Germline V gene sequence: CDR1 LGHDT, CDR2 YNNKEL (reference sequence). The CDR3 is 16 amino acids. This CDR3 reads CASSQDGGGINEKLFF. The CDR3 region has the DNA TGTGCCAGCAGCCAAGATGGGGGAGGGATAAATGAAAAACTGTTTTTT.

Only a few counts were recorded for this clonotype. The chain links TRBV5-1 to TRBJ2-7; 14 positions match TRBD2. This CDR3 is built from 17 residues. V was pared by 4 bases and J by 3 bases, with 9 bases of the junction left unmatched. The germline V gene has CDR1 SGHRS and CDR2 YFSETQ. CDR3 sequence: CASSQSSGTSGSYEQYF. As DNA, the CDR3 is TGCGCCAGCAGCCAAAGCTCCGGGACTAGCGGGAGCTACGAGCAGTACTTC.

This clonotype was detected a few times. The chain recombines TRBV28 with TRBJ2-5, with D perhaps TRBD1 (5 bases). The ends were cut back, 7 bases at V and 3 bases at J, with 15 bases in the middle. Germline V lookup: CDR1 MDHEN, CDR2 SYDVKM. The CDR3 consists of 14 residues. The CDR3 is CASTPWQGKETQYF. The CDR3 nucleotides are TGTGCCAGCACCCCCTGGCAGGGTAAAGAGACCCAGTACTTC.

Written as DNA, the CDR3 is TGTGCCAGCAGTGAACTCTCAGTGGCTGGCTACACCTTC. It codes for CASSELSVAGYTF. The chain is built from TRBV6-1 and TRBJ1-2; D gene uncertain. The germline CDR1 and CDR2 sequences are MNHNS and SASEGT. V dropped 2 bases and J dropped 7 bases, with 11 bases sitting between them. The CDR3 loop spans 13 amino acids.

This clonotype showed up just a few times. The chain has TRBV11-2 and TRBJ1-1, with unresolved D. The CDR3 has 16 amino acids. Per the germline V gene, CDR1 is SGHAT and CDR2 is FQNNGV. The V gene lost 1 base and the J gene lost 0 bases, with 12 bases spanning the gap. The CDR3 region has the DNA TGTGCCAGCAGCTTAGGGGAGCGGATCATGAACACTGAAGCTTTCTTT. It yields the protein CASSLGERIMNTEAFF.

The rearrangement joins TRBV27 to TRBJ1-5; no clear D gene. Trimming removed 6 bases at V and 4 bases at J, with 13 bases between. Germline V CDR1 and CDR2: MNHEY, SMNVEV (reference sequence). The CDR3 runs to 14 residues. In nucleotides, the CDR3 is TGTGCCAGCAGGATAGTATTTTCTAATCAGCCCCAGCATTTT. Translated, it gives CASRIVFSNQPQHF.

V usage is TRBV9 and J usage is TRBJ1-3, with D perhaps TRBD1 (5 bases). V lost 3 bases and J lost 0, with 16 bases in between. The CDR3 length is 17 residues. Germline values: CDR1 SGDLS, CDR2 YYNGEE. CDR3 DNA: TGTGCCAGCAGCGCCTTTGGTAGGGGCGTCTCTGGAAACACCATATATTTT. Its protein is CASSAFGRGVSGNTIYF.